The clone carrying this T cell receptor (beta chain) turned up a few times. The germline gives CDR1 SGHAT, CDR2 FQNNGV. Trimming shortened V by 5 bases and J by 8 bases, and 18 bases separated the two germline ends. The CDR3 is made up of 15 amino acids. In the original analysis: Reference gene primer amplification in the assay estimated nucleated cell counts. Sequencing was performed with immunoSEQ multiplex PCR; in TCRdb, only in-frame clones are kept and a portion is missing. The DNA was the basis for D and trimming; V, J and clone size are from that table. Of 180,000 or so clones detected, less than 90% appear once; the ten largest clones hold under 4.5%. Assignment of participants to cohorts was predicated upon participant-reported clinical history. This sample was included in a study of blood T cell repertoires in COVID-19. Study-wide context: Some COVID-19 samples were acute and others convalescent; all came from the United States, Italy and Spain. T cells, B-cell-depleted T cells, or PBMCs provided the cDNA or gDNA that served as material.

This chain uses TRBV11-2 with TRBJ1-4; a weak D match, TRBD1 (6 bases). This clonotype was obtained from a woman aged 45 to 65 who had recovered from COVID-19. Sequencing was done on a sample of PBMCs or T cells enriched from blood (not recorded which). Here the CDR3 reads CASSPRGAGSEKLFF. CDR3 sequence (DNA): TGTGCCAGCAGCCCCCGGGGGGCGGGGTCAGAAAAACTGTTTTTT.